One sample yielded the 10 T cell receptor beta chains listed below, sequenced in a study of cytomegalovirus exposure and HLA in healthy donors. PCR employed 60 Vbeta and 13 Jbeta primers. The method was immunoSEQ multiplex PCR; TCRdb's version includes in-frame clones alone and lacks a portion of them. The sample has around 120,000 clones, 15% to 17% seen once; the top ten hold under 2%. Sequencing was performed on PBMCs. Receptors were obtained from a young woman in good health and CMV-seronegative.

V gene TRBV9 combines with J gene TRBJ2-1; TRBD2 agrees at 10 bases. V trimming: 7 bases; J trimming: 0 bases; junction bases outside the gene matches: 1. Germline V CDR1 and CDR2: SGDLS, YYNGEE. This CDR3 is 14 amino acids long. The CDR3 nucleotides are TGTGCCAGCGCTAGCGGGAGCTCCTACAATGAGCAGTTCTTC. Its translation is CASASGSSYNEQFF. Together with reference TRBV9 and TRBJ2-1, the CDR3 gives the full variable domain: DSGVTQTPKHLITATGQRVTLRCSPRSGDLSVYWYQQSLDQGLQFLIQYYNGEERAKGNILERFSAQQFPDLHSELNLSSLELGDSALYFCASASGSSYNEQFFGPGTRLTVL.

This clone has more than one count but fewer than ten. The J gene is TRBJ2-7, the V gene TRBV7-2; tentatively, D is TRBD2 (6 bases). The CDR3 contains 16 residues. The V gene's germline CDR1 is SGHTA and CDR2 FQGNSA. Between the trimmed V and J ends, which lost 5 bases and 1 base, there was a span of 18 bases. The CDR3 loop is CASSPWASSVSYEQYF. The CDR3 DNA follows: TGTGCCAGCAGCCCTTGGGCCTCTAGCGTGTCCTACGAGCAGTACTTC.

The chain is built from TRBV7-3 and TRBJ2-3; 8 bases line up with TRBD2. The CDR3 consists of 15 residues. V trimming: 2 bases; J trimming: 5 bases; junction bases outside the gene matches: 6. Germline-derived CDR1 and CDR2 are SGHTA and FQGTGA. The CDR3 nucleotides read TGTGCCAGCAGCTTATCTGGGCTAGCGGGAGATACGCAGTATTTT. Translation gives CASSLSGLAGDTQYF.

This clone has just a few counts. CDR3 sequence reads: CAWSTGTGAYQPQHF. The CDR3 region has the DNA TGTGCCTGGTCCACCGGGACAGGTGCCTATCAGCCCCAGCATTTT. This rearrangement joins TRBV30 to TRBJ1-5; TRBD1 matches 8 bases. CDR1 and CDR2 from the germline V gene are GTSNPN and SVGIG (reference sequence). The length of the CDR3 is 15 residues. The V and J ends lost 5 bases and 5 bases, in that order; junction bases with no gene match: 11.

This clone was observed a handful of times. In DNA form, the CDR3 reads TGTGCCAGCACCGCCGACAGGGCTCGACAGCCCCAGCATTTT. Translated, it gives CASTADRARQPQHF. The chain employs TRBV28 and TRBJ1-5; 7 positions agree with TRBD1. Germline CDR1 MDHEN, CDR2 SYDVKM. With V trimmed by 7 bases and J by 7 bases, 10 bases remained unmatched. The CDR3 runs to 14 residues.

This clone was counted only a few times. V is TRBV4-3 and J is TRBJ2-7; the match to TRBD1 covers 12 bases. In germline, CDR1 is LGHNA, CDR2 YSLEER. The J segment lost 5 bases and the V segment lost 0 bases, leaving 2 bases of the junction unmatched. The CDR3 runs to 15 residues. CDR3 bases: TGCGCCAGCAGCCAAGATGGGACAGGGGGCGACGAGCAGTACTTC. It is translated as CASSQDGTGGDEQYF.

J is TRBJ1-1 and V is TRBV7-8; TRBD1 might be the D (5 bases). The CDR3 has 15 residues. Germline CDR1 SGHVS, CDR2 FQNEAQ. V was trimmed by 4 bases and J by 4 bases, leaving 16 bases between them. The CDR3 sequence: CASSSRGNQGTEAFF. CDR3 DNA: TGTGCCAGCAGCTCTCGGGGGAACCAGGGCACTGAAGCTTTCTTT.

This clone came up once. This rearrangement joins TRBV11-1 to TRBJ2-7; D is perhaps TRBD2 (5 bases). Germline V gene sequence: CDR1 SGHAT, CDR2 FQDESV (reference sequence). Trimming removed 5 bases at V and 3 bases at J, with 11 bases between. CDR3 length: 13 residues. The CDR3 DNA is TGTGCCAGCAGCCGACGGACTTACTACGAGCAGTACTTC. It is translated as CASSRRTYYEQYF. The full variable domain, in which reference TRBV11-1 and TRBJ2-7 provide the parts outside the CDR3, is EAEVAQSPRYKITEKSQAVAFWCDPISGHATLYWYRQILGQGPELLVQFQDESVVDDSQLPKDRFSAERLKGVDSTLKIQPAELGDSAMYLCASSRRTYYEQYFGPGTRLTVT.

The V gene is TRBV9, the J gene TRBJ2-5; 7 nucleotides line up with TRBD2. Looked up from germline, CDR1 is SGDLS and CDR2 is YYNGEE. With 6 bases clipped from V and 3 bases from J, the junction kept 8 bases outside the gene matches. There are 14 residues in the CDR3. The chain's CDR3 is CASTFGLAEETQYF. The CDR3, as DNA: TGTGCCAGCACCTTCGGGCTAGCGGAAGAGACCCAGTACTTC.

The chain joins TRBV7-9 to TRBJ2-2; possibly TRBD1 for D (6 bases). Trimming shortened V by 6 bases and J by 7 bases, and 12 bases separated the two germline ends. CDR3 length equals 13 residues. Germline lookup yields CDR1 SEHNR and CDR2 FQNEAQ (reference sequence). CDR3 in DNA: TGTGCCAGCAGATACAGGGATCTCGGGGAGCTGTTTTTT. This codes for CASRYRDLGELFF.